The 5 T cell receptor beta chains below come from one sample, sequenced in a study of control samples from healthy donors and cancer patients. Assay used: immunoSEQ multiplex PCR; TCRdb lists only in-frame clones, some missing. The top ten clones hold approximately 16% of a sample with 78,000 or so clones, roughly 80% of them seen once. The sample consisted of blood. These receptors were collected from a man aged 50-60 years in good health.

This sequence joins TRBV11-2 and TRBJ2-5; TRBD2 is a possible D gene (6 bases). From germline, CDR1 is SGHAT and CDR2 FQNNGV. CDR3 length equals 16 residues. The V end was cut by 0 bases, the J end by 2 bases, with 13 bases between. The CDR3 nucleotides are TGTGCCAGCAGCTTAGATAGGCTAGCGAAACAAGAGACCCAGTACTTC. This gives the protein CASSLDRLAKQETQYF. The whole variable domain, remainder taken from reference TRBV11-2 and TRBJ2-5, is EAGVAQSPRYKIIEKRQSVAFWCNPISGHATLYWYQQILGQGPKLLIQFQNNGVVDDSQLPKDRFSAERLKGVDSTLKIQPAKLEDSAVYLCASSLDRLAKQETQYFGPGTRLLVL.

V usage is TRBV6-6 and J usage is TRBJ1-2; 7 nucleotides align to TRBD1. V lost 6 bases, J lost 2 bases, and 3 bases stayed unmatched. The germline gives CDR1 MNHNY, CDR2 SVGAGI (reference sequence). The CDR3 runs to 13 residues. This CDR3 reads CASRRGQNYGYTF. CDR3 DNA sequence: TGTGCCAGCAGGAGGGGGCAGAACTATGGCTACACCTTC.

This sequence joins TRBV6-2 or TRBV6-3 and TRBJ1-5, with 7 nucleotides matching TRBD1. The CDR3 covers 14 residues. CDR1 is MNHEY, CDR2 SVGEGT, per germline. J was trimmed by 4 bases and V by 6 bases; bases with no gene match: 6. DNA of the CDR3: TGTGCCAGCAGCCCCAGGGGGTCGAATCAGCCCCAGCATTTT. Its protein product is CASSPRGSNQPQHF.

The rearrangement joins TRBV7-2 to TRBJ1-2, with D perhaps TRBD1 (6 bases). CDR3 size: 14 residues. Germline CDR1 and CDR2: SGHTA and FQGNSA. Trimming stripped 7 bases from V and 3 bases from J, with 15 bases between. The CDR3, as DNA: TGTGCCAGCACCCGGGGGGGCTCTGACTATGGCTACACCTTC. Its protein product is CASTRGGSDYGYTF. Together with reference TRBV7-2 and TRBJ1-2, the CDR3 gives the full variable domain: GAGVSQSPSNKVTEKGKDVELRCDPISGHTALYWYRQSLGQGLEFLIYFQGNSAPDKSGLPSDRFSAERTGGSVSTLTIQRTQQEDSAVYLCASTRGGSDYGYTFGSGTRLTVV.

The chain joins TRBV10-2 to TRBJ2-1; the D is unclear. The CDR3 sequence is 15 residues long. Trimming took 2 bases from V and 7 from J, leaving 15 bases between them. CDR1 WSHSY and CDR2 SAAADI come from the germline V gene. The CDR3 DNA is TGCGCCAGCAGTGAGGAGACCCCGATTGGTAATGAGCAGTTCTTC. Protein: CASSEETPIGNEQFF.